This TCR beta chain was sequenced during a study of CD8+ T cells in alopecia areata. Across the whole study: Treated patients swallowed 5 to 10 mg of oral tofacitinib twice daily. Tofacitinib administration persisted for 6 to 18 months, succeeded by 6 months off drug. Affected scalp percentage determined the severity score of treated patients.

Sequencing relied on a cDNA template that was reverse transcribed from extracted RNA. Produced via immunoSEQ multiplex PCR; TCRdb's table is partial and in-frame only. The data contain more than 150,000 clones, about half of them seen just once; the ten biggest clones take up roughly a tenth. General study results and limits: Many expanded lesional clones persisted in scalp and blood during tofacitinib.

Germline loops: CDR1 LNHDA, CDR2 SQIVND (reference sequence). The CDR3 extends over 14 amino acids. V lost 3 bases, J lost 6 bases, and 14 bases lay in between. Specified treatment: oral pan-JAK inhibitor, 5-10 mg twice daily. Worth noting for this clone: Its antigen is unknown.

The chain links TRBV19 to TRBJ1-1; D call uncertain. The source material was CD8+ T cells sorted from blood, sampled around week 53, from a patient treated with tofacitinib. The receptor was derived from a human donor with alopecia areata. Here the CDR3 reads CASSIGEAGAEAFF. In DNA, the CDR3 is TGTGCCAGTAGTATCGGGGAGGCCGGCGCTGAAGCTTTCTTT.